The clone carrying this TCR beta chain has at least ten counts. Antigen specificity is unknown. V lost 5 bases, J lost 7 bases, and 21 bases lay in between. CDR3 size: 16 residues. This entry is derived from a study of human T cells and chemical hapten exposure. Whole-study findings and limits: The donor cohort had alopecia, so its immune response may not match that of healthy people.

Unique molecular identifiers were attached to individual cDNA molecules during library preparation. TCRdb recomputed calls from the RACE reads with MiXCR, one row per CDR3 protein. Counted here are some 64,000 distinct CDR3 sequences, approximately 10% occurring once; the ten biggest clones make up roughly 2.3%. Specified time point: patch test 3, about 24 weeks after DPC sensitization. Treatment given: therapeutic diphenylcyclopropenone sensitization with weekly scalp DPC. The rearrangement uses TRBV12-3 or TRBV12-4 and TRBJ1-5; TRBD1 is a possible D gene (5 bases). The sequence derives from a woman aged 30 to 39 with alopecia areata. Some clones in this sample may be carry-over from other donors' samples. The sample was whole blood, taken in connection with sensitization to the hapten diphenylcyclopropenone (DPC). CDR3: CASSPLSGAIGQPQHF. DNA for the CDR3: TGTGCCAGCAGTCCTCTGTCCGGGGCAATCGGGCAGCCCCAGCATTTT.